This record covers a single T cell receptor (beta chain). There are 14 residues in the CDR3. Per germline, CDR1 SGDLS and CDR2 YYNGEE. J was trimmed by 4 bases and V by 4 bases; bases with no gene match: 5. The data were obtained in a study of siplizumab effects on memory and regulatory T cells. The assay was immunoSEQ multiplex PCR, and TCRdb's table has in-frame clones only and misses some. The sample has some 97,000 clones, 85% to 95% seen once. This rearrangement joins TRBV9 to TRBJ2-7, with 10 bases identical to TRBD2. This receptor was taken from a human donor in good health. Sequencing was done on a sample of Tregs sorted from blood. The CDR3 bases are TGTGCCAGCAGCCCTAGCGGGAGTTCTTACGAGCAGTACTTC. This sequence encodes CASSPSGSSYEQYF.